This TCR beta chain stems from a study of T cells in localized non-small cell lung cancer. Findings of the study overall: Adjacent lung had a median around 60 of the 100 largest tumor clones. Higher adjacent-lung clonality was associated with shorter survival. Multi-region tumor sequencing was not done, so intratumor heterogeneity could not be excluded.

Here immunoSEQ multiplex PCR was the method, and the copy in TCRdb shows in-frame clones only, minus some. The sample has about 23,000 clones, roughly four fifths seen once; the top ten hold 4.8%. With regard to this clone: Its cognate antigen is unknown.

V lost 0 bases to trimming and J lost 6 bases, with 10 bases between them. Germline CDR1 and CDR2: LGHNA and YNFKEQ. This CDR3 spans 14 amino acids. The V and J genes are TRBV4-2 and TRBJ2-3; no firm D call. The source was PBMCs, collected before any cancer treatment. The source is a man aged 40-75 years with stage II lung adenocarcinoma. This CDR3 is CASSQEVYGDTQYF. The CDR3 DNA is TGTGCCAGCAGCCAAGAGGTGTACGGGGATACGCAGTATTTT.